This TCR beta chain is drawn from a study of blood T cell repertoires in COVID-19. Shortly before study entry, within 2 weeks, exposed participants had met a COVID-19 case. CDR3 length: 13 residues. The V end lost 4 bases, the J end lost 2 bases, and 7 bases lay between the germline ends. CDR1 and CDR2 from the germline V gene are LGHNA and YNFKEQ. In the original workflow: Amplification from reference gene primers served as the basis for estimated nucleated cell counts. This table comes from immunoSEQ multiplex PCR, and its TCRdb copy is limited to in-frame clones, with some not included. The V and J calls and clone size are taken from that table; D and trimming were inferred from the DNA. The sample contains about 260,000 clones, about 87% of which appear only once.

The chain couples TRBV4-2 to TRBJ2-3; the D gene is possibly TRBD2 (5 bases). The material sequenced was PBMCs or T cells enriched from blood (not recorded which). The source is a middle-aged woman who had been exposed to COVID-19. This CDR3 reads CASSPGFTDTQYF. The DNA for the CDR3 is TGTGCCAGCAGCCCGGGGTTCACAGATACGCAGTATTTT.